This T cell receptor (beta chain) was captured in a study of identical twins. Study results and caveats: Partly confounded zero-insertion analyses could result from invariant MAIT and iNKT cells.

TCRdb redid the calling of the 5' RACE reads with MiXCR, one entry per CDR3 protein. In the table there are 1.5 million to 2 million distinct CDR3 sequences, about 32% of which are singletons. This clonotype has a count of ten or more. Its antigen is unidentified. Per the germline V gene, CDR1 is SQVTM and CDR2 is ANQGSEA. Trimming cost V 6 bases and J 7 bases, with 22 bases left between them. The CDR3 consists of 14 residues. V and J are TRBV29-1 and TRBJ2-7; perhaps TRBD1 as D (6 bases). This sequence originates from a newborn girl in good health. The sequencing input was cord blood. The CDR3 coding sequence is TGCAGCGTGGAACAGTTGGGGGCATCTTGGGAGCAGTACTTC. Its translation is CSVEQLGASWEQYF.